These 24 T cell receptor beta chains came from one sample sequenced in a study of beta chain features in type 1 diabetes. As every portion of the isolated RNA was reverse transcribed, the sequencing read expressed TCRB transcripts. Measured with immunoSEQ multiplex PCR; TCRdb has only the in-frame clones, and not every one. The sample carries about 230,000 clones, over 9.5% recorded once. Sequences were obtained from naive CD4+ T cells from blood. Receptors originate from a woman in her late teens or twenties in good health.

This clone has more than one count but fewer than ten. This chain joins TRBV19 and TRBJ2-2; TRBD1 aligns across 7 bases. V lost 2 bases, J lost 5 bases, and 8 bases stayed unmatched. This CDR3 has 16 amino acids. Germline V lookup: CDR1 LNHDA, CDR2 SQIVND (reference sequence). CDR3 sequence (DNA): TGTGCCAGTAGTATACCAACAGGGGTACGAACCGGGGAGCTGTTTTTT. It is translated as CASSIPTGVRTGELFF.

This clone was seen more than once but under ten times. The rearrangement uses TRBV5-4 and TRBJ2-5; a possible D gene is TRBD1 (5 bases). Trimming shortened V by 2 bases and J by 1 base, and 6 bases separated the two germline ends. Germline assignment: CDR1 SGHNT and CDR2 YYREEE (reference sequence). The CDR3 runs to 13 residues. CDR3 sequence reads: CASSLQVQETQYF. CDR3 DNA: TGTGCCAGCAGCTTACAGGTCCAAGAGACCCAGTACTTC. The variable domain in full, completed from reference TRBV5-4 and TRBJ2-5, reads ETGVTQSPTHLIKTRGQQVTLRCSSQSGHNTVSWYQQALGQGPQFIFQYYREEENGRGNFPPRFSGLQFPNYSSELNVNALELDDSALYLCASSLQVQETQYFGPGTRLLVL.

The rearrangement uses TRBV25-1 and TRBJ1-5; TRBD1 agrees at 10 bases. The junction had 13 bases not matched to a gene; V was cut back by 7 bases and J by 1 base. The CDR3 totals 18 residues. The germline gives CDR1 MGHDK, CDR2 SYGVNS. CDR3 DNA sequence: TGTGCCAGCAACCGCTGGGACAGGGGAGCCCTAAGCAATCAGCCCCAGCATTTT. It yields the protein CASNRWDRGALSNQPQHF.

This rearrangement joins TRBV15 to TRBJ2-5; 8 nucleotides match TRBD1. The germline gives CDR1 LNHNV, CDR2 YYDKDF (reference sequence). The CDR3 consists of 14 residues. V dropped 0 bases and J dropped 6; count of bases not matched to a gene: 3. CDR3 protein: CATSRDQGAQTQYF. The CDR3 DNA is TGTGCCACCAGCAGAGATCAGGGGGCGCAGACCCAGTACTTC.

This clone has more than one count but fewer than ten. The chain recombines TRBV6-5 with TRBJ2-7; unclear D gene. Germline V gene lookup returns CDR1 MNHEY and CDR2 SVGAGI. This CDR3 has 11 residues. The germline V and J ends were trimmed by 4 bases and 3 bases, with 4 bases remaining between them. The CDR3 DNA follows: TGTGCCAGCAGTTCCCTCTACGAGCAGTACTTC. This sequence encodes CASSSLYEQYF.

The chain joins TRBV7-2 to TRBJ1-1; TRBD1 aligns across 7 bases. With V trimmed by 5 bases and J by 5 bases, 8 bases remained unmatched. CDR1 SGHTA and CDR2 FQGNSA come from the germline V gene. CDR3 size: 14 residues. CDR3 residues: CASSPATGRTEAFF. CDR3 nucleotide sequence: TGTGCCAGCAGCCCAGCGACAGGGAGAACTGAAGCTTTCTTT.

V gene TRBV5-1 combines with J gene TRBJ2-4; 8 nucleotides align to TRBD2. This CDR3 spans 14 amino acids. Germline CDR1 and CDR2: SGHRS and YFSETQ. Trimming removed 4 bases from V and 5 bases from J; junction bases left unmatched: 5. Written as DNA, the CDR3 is TGCGCCAGCAGCCGGGGGGGCAGAGAAAACATTCAGTACTTC. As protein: CASSRGGRENIQYF.

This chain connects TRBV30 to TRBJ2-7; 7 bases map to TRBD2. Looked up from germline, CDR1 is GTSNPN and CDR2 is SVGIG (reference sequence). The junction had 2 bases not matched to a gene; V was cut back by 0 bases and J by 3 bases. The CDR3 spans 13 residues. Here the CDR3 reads CAWSVAGIYEQYF. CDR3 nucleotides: TGTGCCTGGAGTGTAGCGGGGATCTACGAGCAGTACTTC.

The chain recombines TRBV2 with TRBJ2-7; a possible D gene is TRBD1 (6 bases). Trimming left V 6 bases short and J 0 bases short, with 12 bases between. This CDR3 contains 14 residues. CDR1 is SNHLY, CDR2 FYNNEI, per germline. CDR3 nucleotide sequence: TGTGCCAGCAGGACGACAGGACCCTCCTACGAGCAGTACTTC. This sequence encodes CASRTTGPSYEQYF.

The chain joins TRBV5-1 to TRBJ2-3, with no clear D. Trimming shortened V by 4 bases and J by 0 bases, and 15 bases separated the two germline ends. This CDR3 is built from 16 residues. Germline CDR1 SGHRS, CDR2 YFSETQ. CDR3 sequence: CASSRSGGPSTDTQYF. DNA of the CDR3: TGCGCCAGCAGCCGCTCTGGCGGCCCGAGCACAGATACGCAGTATTTT.

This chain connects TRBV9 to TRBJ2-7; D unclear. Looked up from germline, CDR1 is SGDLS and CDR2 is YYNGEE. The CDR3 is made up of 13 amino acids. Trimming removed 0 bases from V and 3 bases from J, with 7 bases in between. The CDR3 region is CASSVDSNYEQYF. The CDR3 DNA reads TGTGCCAGCAGCGTAGATAGTAACTACGAGCAGTACTTC.

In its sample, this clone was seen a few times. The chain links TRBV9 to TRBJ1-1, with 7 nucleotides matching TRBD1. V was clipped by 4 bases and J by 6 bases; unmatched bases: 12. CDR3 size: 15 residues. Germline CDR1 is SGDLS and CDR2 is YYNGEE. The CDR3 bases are TGTGCCAGCAGCCCCTCCGGCAGGGGGGTAGCTGAAGCTTTCTTT. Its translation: CASSPSGRGVAEAFF.

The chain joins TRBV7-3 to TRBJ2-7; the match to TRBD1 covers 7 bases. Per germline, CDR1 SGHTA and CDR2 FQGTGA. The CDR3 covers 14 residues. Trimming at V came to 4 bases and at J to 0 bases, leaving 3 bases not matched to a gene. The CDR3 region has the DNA TGTGCCAGCAGCTCGGGACAGTCCTCCTACGAGCAGTACTTC. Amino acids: CASSSGQSSYEQYF.

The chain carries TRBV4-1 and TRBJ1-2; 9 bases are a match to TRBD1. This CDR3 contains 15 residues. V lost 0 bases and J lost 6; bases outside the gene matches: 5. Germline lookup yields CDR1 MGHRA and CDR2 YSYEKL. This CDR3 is CASSQDPTGGDGYTF. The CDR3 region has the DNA TGCGCCAGCAGCCAAGATCCGACAGGGGGAGATGGCTACACCTTC.

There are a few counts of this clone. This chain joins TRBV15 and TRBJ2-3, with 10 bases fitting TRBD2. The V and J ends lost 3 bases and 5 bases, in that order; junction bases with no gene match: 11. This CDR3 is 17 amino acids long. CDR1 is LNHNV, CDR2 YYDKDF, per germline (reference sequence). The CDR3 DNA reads TGTGCCACCAGCAGGTTAGTTCTAGCGGGAGTTGAAGATACGCAGTATTTT. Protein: CATSRLVLAGVEDTQYF.

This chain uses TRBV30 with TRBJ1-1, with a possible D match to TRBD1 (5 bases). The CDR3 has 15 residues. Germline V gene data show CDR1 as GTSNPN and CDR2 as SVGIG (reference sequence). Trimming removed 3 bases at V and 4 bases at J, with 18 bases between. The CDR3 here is CAWSPAGTLGTEAFF. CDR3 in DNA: TGTGCCTGGAGCCCGGCGGGGACTTTAGGCACTGAAGCTTTCTTT.

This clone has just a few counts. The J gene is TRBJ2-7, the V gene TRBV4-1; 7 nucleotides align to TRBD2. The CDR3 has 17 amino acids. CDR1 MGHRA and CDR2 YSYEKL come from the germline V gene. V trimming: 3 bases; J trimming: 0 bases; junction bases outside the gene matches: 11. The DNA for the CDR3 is TGCGCCAGCAGCCACCCACCTCGACTAGCCGCCTCCTACGAGCAGTACTTC. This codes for CASSHPPRLAASYEQYF.

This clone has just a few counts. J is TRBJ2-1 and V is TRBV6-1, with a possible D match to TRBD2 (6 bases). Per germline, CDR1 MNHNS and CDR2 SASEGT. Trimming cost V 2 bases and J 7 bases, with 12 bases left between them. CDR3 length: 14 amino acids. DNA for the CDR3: TGTGCCAGCAGTGAAAGGCTCGGGGGAAATGAGCAGTTCTTC. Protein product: CASSERLGGNEQFF.

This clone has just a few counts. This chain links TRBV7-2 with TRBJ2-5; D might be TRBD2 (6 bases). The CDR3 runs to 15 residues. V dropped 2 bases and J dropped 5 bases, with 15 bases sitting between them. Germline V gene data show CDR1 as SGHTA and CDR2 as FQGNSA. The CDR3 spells CASSLRGRGGETQYF. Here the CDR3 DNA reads TGTGCCAGCAGCTTACGGGGACGCGGAGGGGAGACCCAGTACTTC. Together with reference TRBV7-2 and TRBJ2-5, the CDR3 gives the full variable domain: GAGVSQSPSNKVTEKGKDVELRCDPISGHTALYWYRQSLGQGLEFLIYFQGNSAPDKSGLPSDRFSAERTGGSVSTLTIQRTQQEDSAVYLCASSLRGRGGETQYFGPGTRLLVL.

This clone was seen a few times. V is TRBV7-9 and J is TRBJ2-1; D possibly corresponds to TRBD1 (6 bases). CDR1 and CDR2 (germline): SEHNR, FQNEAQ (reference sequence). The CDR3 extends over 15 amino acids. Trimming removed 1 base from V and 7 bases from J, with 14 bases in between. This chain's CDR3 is CASSLVLAQGNEQFF. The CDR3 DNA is TGTGCCAGCAGCTTAGTCCTTGCCCAGGGGAATGAGCAGTTCTTC.

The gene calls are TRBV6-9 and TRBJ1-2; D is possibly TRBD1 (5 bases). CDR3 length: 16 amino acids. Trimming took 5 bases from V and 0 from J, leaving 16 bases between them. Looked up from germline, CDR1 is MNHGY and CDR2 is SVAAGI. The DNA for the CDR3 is TGTGCCAGCAGTGGGGGGTTGGGCAGGGCTAACTATGGCTACACCTTC. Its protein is CASSGGLGRANYGYTF.

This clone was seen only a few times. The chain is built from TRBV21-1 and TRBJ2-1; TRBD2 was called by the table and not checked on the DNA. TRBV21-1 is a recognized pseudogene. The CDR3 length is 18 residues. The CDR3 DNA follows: TGTGCCAGCAGCAAAGCTCGACGGCTAGCGGGAGGATCCAATGAGCAGTTCTTC. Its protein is CASSKARRLAGGSNEQFF.

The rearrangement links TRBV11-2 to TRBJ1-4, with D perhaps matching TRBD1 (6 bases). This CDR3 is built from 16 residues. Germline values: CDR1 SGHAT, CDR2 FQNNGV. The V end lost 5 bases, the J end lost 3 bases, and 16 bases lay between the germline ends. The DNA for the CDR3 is TGTGCCAGCAGCCCATACTCAGGGGCTTCTAATGAAAAACTGTTTTTT. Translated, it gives CASSPYSGASNEKLFF.

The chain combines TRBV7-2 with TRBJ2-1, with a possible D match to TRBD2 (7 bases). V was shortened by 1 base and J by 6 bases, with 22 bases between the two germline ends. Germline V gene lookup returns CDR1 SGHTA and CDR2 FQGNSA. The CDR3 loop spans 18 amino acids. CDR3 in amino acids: CASSLVGLGGAGANEQFF. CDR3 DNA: TGTGCCAGCAGCTTAGTAGGGCTAGGGGGGGCCGGGGCCAATGAGCAGTTCTTC.